This T cell receptor beta chain comes out of a study of shared clonotypes between healthy human individuals. Study findings and constraints: Since donors were few, the genetic and exposure-history diversity represented was limited.

Points on this clone: Its specificity is unknown.

Genomic DNA from each subset was divided evenly over several immunoSEQ plates. Profiling relied on immunoSEQ multiplex PCR, and the TCRdb table lists in-frame clones only, not all of them. The sample yields around 980,000 clones, roughly 74% seen once. The V gene lost 4 bases and the J gene lost 2 bases, with 11 bases spanning the gap. The germline V gene encodes CDR1 SGHAT and CDR2 FQNNGV. There are 14 residues in the CDR3. The sequence came from a man aged 18 to 30 in good health. Some clones in this sample may be carry-over from other donors' samples. Sequencing was performed on memory CD4+ T cells from PBMCs. Subset: CD45RA-negative fraction. This rearrangement joins TRBV11-2 to TRBJ2-5; tentatively, D is TRBD1 (6 bases). DNA for the CDR3: TGTGCCAGCAGCTCCAGACAGGTTCAAGAGACCCAGTACTTC. Encoded protein: CASSSRQVQETQYF.